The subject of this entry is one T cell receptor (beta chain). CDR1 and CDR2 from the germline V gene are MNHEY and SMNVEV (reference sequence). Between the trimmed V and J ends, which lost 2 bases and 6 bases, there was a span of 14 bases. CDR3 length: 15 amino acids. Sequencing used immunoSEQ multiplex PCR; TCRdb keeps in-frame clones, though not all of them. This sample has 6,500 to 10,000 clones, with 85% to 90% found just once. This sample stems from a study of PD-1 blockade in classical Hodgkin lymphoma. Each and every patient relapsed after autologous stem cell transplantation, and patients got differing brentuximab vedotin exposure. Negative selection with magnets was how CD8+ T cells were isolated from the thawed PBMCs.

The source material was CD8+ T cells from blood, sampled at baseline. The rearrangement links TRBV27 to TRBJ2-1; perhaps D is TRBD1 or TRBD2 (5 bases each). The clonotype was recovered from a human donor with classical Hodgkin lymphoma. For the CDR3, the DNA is TGTGCCAGCAGTTTAGGACCTAATGGGGGCAATGAGCAGTTCTTC. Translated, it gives CASSLGPNGGNEQFF.